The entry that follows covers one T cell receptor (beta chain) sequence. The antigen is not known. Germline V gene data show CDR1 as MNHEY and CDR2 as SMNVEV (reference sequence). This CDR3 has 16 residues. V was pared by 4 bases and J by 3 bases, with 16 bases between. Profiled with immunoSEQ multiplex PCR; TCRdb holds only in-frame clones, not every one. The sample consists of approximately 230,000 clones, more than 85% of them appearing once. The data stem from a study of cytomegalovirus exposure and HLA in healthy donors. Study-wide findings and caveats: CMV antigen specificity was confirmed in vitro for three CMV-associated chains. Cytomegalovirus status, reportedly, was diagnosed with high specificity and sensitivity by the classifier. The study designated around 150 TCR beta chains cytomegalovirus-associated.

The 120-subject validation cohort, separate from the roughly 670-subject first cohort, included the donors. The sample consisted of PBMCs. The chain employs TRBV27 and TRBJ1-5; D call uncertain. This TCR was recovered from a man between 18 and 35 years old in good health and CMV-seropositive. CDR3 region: CASSSQLGQNNQPQHF. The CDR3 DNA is TGTGCCAGCAGTTCTCAACTAGGGCAGAACAATCAGCCCCAGCATTTT.